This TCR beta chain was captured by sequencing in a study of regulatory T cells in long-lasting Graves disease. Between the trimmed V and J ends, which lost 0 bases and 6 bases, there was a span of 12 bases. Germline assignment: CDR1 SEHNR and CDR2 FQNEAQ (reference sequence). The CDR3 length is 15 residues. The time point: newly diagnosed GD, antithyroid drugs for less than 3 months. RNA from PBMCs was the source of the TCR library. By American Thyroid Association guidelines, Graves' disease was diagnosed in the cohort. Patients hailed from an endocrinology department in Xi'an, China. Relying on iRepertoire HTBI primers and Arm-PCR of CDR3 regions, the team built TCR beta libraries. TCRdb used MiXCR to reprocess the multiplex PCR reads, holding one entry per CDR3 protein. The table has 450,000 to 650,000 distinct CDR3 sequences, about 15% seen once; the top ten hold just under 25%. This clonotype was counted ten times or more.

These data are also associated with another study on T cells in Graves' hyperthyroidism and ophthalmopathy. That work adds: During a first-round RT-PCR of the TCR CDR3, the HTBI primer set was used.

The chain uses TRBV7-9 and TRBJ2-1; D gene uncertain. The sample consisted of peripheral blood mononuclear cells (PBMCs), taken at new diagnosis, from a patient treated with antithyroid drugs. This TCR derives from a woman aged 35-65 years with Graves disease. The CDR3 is CASSLARTGRNEQFF. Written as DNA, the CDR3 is TGTGCCAGCAGCTTAGCTCGGACGGGTCGCAATGAGCAGTTCTTC.